The 5 T cell receptor beta chains given below trace back to one sample, sequenced in a study of cytomegalovirus exposure and HLA in healthy donors. PCR employed 60 Vbeta and 13 Jbeta primers. Clones were sequenced by immunoSEQ multiplex PCR, and TCRdb holds only the in-frame ones, with some missing. The top ten hold more than 5.5% of the sample, which has under 200,000 clones, over 70% seen once. Material: PBMCs. Receptors originate from a middle-aged man in good health and CMV-seronegative.

The chain couples TRBV27 to TRBJ2-7, with 8 bases fitting TRBD2. V trimming: 6 bases; J trimming: 7 bases; junction bases outside the gene matches: 8. The CDR3 is 13 residues long. Germline values: CDR1 MNHEY, CDR2 SMNVEV (reference sequence). In nucleotides, the CDR3 is TGTGCCAGCAGGGGGACTAGTGTTTGGGAGCAGTACTTC. Translating it yields CASRGTSVWEQYF.

The V and J genes are TRBV6-5 and TRBJ1-4, with a tentative D call TRBD1 (6 bases). The CDR3 is 15 amino acids. The V and J ends lost 2 bases and 7 bases respectively, with 14 bases between them. Germline values: CDR1 MNHEY, CDR2 SVGAGI. CDR3 DNA sequence: TGTGCCAGCAGTTACAACAGGGCCTCCGGTGAAAAACTGTTTTTT. Protein: CASSYNRASGEKLFF.

This chain connects TRBV7-2 to TRBJ2-7; TRBD2 matches at 14 bases. J was trimmed by 3 bases and V by 5 bases; bases with no gene match: 3. CDR1 and CDR2 (germline): SGHTA, FQGNSA. The CDR3 spans 15 residues. DNA for the CDR3: TGTGCCAGCAGCCGACTAGCGGGAGGGCTCTACGAGCAGTACTTC. Its protein is CASSRLAGGLYEQYF.

CDR3 loop: CASSLFGTGLLNTEAFF. CDR3 sequence (DNA): TGCGCCAGCAGCTTGTTTGGGACAGGGCTTTTGAACACTGAAGCTTTCTTT. The rearrangement joins TRBV5-1 to TRBJ1-1, with TRBD1 matching 9 bases. V dropped 1 base and J dropped 0; count of bases not matched to a gene: 7. CDR1 and CDR2 (germline): SGHRS, YFSETQ. This CDR3 is built from 17 residues.

Concerning this clone itself: Other nucleotide sequences from this sample produce the same CDR3. The rearrangement joins TRBV30 to TRBJ2-7; D possibly corresponds to TRBD2 (5 bases). The V end was cut by 0 bases, the J end by 1 base, with 13 bases between. CDR3 length: 15 residues. The germline V gene encodes CDR1 GTSNPN and CDR2 SVGIG (reference sequence). CDR3 sequence reads: CAWSVRGAKSYEQYF. In DNA form, the CDR3 reads TGTGCCTGGAGTGTACGGGGTGCTAAGTCCTACGAGCAGTACTTC.